The 13 T cell receptor beta chains presented below share a single source sample, sequenced in a study of T-cell reconstitution after alpha-beta-depleted transplantation in children. Preparation of the TCRbeta library used unique molecular identifiers. MiXCR, run by TCRdb on the PCR reads, gives a single entry per CDR3 protein. The sample yields approximately 220,000 distinct CDR3 sequences, about a sixth seen once. The material sequenced was PBMCs, mostly from graft donor cells, taken 360 days after TCRalphabeta/CD19-depleted stem cell transplant. These receptors were collected from a male patient between 2 and 10 years old who had a stem cell transplant for acute lymphoblastic leukemia, so the T cells may come from the graft donor.

The table lists this clonotype with many counts. The rearrangement links TRBV20-1 to TRBJ1-1; unclear D gene. The CDR3 is 12 residues long. Trimming took 3 bases from V and 1 from J, leaving 6 bases between them. Germline assignment: CDR1 DFQATT and CDR2 SNEGSKA (reference sequence). The CDR3 sequence is CSASGANTEAFF. The CDR3 region has the DNA TGCAGTGCTAGCGGCGCGAACACTGAAGCTTTCTTT.

The chain employs TRBV30 and TRBJ1-1, with 7 bases lining up with TRBD1. CDR3 length: 16 residues. In germline, CDR1 is GTSNPN, CDR2 SVGIG (reference sequence). V lost 2 bases to trimming and J lost 2 bases; unmatched junction nucleotides: 11. In nucleotides, the CDR3 is TGTGCCTGGAGTAAAAAGCCTGGGACAGTCAACACTGAAGCTTTCTTT. Translation: CAWSKKPGTVNTEAFF. Based on the CDR3 plus reference TRBV30 and TRBJ1-1, the full variable domain is SQTIHQWPATLVQPVGSPLSLECTVEGTSNPNLYWYRQAAGRGLQLLFYSVGIGQISSEVPQNLSASRPQDRQFILSSKKLLLSDSGFYLCAWSKKPGTVNTEAFFGQGTRLTVV.

This clonotype appeared a few times. The V and J genes are TRBV18 and TRBJ1-1; 7 bases are shared with TRBD1. The germline V gene has CDR1 KGHSH and CDR2 LQKENI. The length of the CDR3 is 14 residues. V gave up 3 bases and J gave up 3 bases; unmatched junction bases: 4. The CDR3 loop reads CASSPNTGDTEAFF. As DNA, the CDR3 is TGTGCCAGCTCACCGAATACAGGGGACACTGAAGCTTTCTTT.

This clonotype has a handful of counts. V and J are TRBV28 and TRBJ1-2, with D unresolved. V was clipped by 4 bases and J by 8 bases, with 14 bases between them. This CDR3 has 13 residues. Germline CDR1 reads MDHEN; CDR2 reads SYDVKM. In DNA, the CDR3 is TGTGCCAGCAGTTCCCGACTGTCTGGCGGCTACACCTTC. It yields the protein CASSSRLSGGYTF.

There are a few counts of this clonotype. The chain combines TRBV7-9 with TRBJ2-7; 12 nucleotides agree with TRBD2. V was pared by 1 base and J by 5 bases, with 9 bases of the junction left unmatched. CDR1 is SEHNR and CDR2 is FQNEAQ in the germline V gene (reference sequence). There are 17 residues in the CDR3. The CDR3 nucleotides read TGTGCCAGCAGCTTAGGCTCCCTAGCGGGGGGGCCCAACGAGCAGTACTTC. Translation: CASSLGSLAGGPNEQYF.

This clonotype has only a few counts. V usage is TRBV5-6 and J usage is TRBJ2-5; TRBD1 matches at 11 bases. This CDR3 region has 15 residues. The germline V gene encodes CDR1 SGHDT and CDR2 YYEEEE. Trimming took 4 bases from V and 3 from J; bases not matched to a gene: 5. The CDR3 region is CASSVPGQGEETQYF. The CDR3 bases are TGTGCCAGCAGCGTGCCGGGACAGGGGGAAGAGACCCAGTACTTC.

This clonotype was seen more than once but under ten times. This chain joins TRBV27 and TRBJ2-7; 8 bases map to TRBD1. With 4 bases clipped from V and 5 bases from J, the junction kept 7 bases outside the gene matches. The germline V gene encodes CDR1 MNHEY and CDR2 SMNVEV (reference sequence). The CDR3 consists of 14 residues. CDR3 residues: CASSSGTGPNEQYF. In DNA form, the CDR3 reads TGTGCCAGCAGTTCGGGGACAGGACCCAACGAGCAGTACTTC.

This clonotype was found a few times. The chain couples TRBV7-2 to TRBJ2-7; TRBD2 might be the D (5 bases). This CDR3 is 13 amino acids long. V was clipped by 5 bases and J by 2 bases, with 10 bases between them. The germline V gene has CDR1 SGHTA and CDR2 FQGNSA. The CDR3 region has the DNA TGTGCCAGCAGCCTTACTAGTCCCTACGAGCAGTACTTC. It codes for CASSLTSPYEQYF.

A few counts support this clonotype. The V gene is TRBV20-1, the J gene TRBJ2-4; D is ambiguous. The CDR3 is 13 residues long. The V and J ends lost 3 bases and 7 bases respectively, with 13 bases between them. Per germline, CDR1 DFQATT and CDR2 SNEGSKA (reference sequence). The CDR3 DNA is TGCAGTGCTAGGGGGTATGGTGGGAACATTCAGTACTTC. It yields the protein CSARGYGGNIQYF.

This chain connects TRBV6-5 to TRBJ2-5; 9 nucleotides agree with TRBD2. Germline CDR1 reads MNHEY; CDR2 reads SVGAGI. V shed 1 base and J 5 bases; nucleotides not matched to a gene: 2. This CDR3 spans 14 amino acids. The chain's CDR3 is CASSYFTSGETQYF. CDR3 nucleotides: TGTGCCAGCAGTTACTTTACTAGCGGGGAGACCCAGTACTTC.

This chain joins TRBV2 and TRBJ2-7, with D uncertain. CDR1 SNHLY and CDR2 FYNNEI come from the germline V gene. Trimming removed 0 bases from V and 12 bases from J, with 12 bases in between. The CDR3 has 12 amino acids. CDR3 bases: TGTGCCAGCAGTGAAGCTCGGGTTCCAGGGTACTTC. Its translation is CASSEARVPGYF.

The V and J genes are TRBV11-2 and TRBJ1-2; TRBD1 matches 7 bases. The CDR3 sequence is 16 residues long. Germline loops: CDR1 SGHAT, CDR2 FQNNGV. V shed 5 bases, J shed 5 bases, and the junction held 14 bases outside the gene matches. For the CDR3, the DNA is TGTGCCAGCAGCCCGAGCCAGCGGACAGGAGCATATGGCTACACCTTC. Its protein is CASSPSQRTGAYGYTF.

In this sample, this clonotype turned up a few times. The CDR3 spells CASSLGSGGQGDGYTF. In DNA, the CDR3 is TGCGCCAGCAGCTTGGGGAGCGGGGGCCAGGGCGATGGCTACACCTTC. This chain uses TRBV5-1 with TRBJ1-2, with TRBD1 as a possible D gene (6 bases). The V end was cut by 0 bases, the J end by 6 bases, with 18 bases between. The germline gives CDR1 SGHRS, CDR2 YFSETQ. The CDR3 has 16 residues.